This TCR beta chain was observed in a study of response to subunit inactivated influenza vaccine. To note about this clonotype: Its matching antigen is unknown. Likely a read error: the CDR3 ends without its conserved phenylalanine or tryptophan.

There are 17 residues in the CDR3. CDR1 MGHRA and CDR2 YSYEKL come from the germline V gene. After removal of 4 bases from V and 0 bases from J, the junction contained 8 bases not matched to a gene. A single record per CDR3 protein comes from TCRdb applying MiXCR to the RT-PCR reads. The data show some 500,000 distinct CDR3 sequences, with 25% seen just once and 1.5% to 2% held by the top ten. General observations from the study: T cells newly recruited by each seasonal influenza vaccination are few, the authors suggested.

The source was CD4+ T cells sorted from PBMCs, collected more than 4 days after vaccination. The receptor comes from a man aged 45-65 years who received an inactivated influenza vaccine. The chain employs TRBV4-1 and TRBJ2-2; 7 bases match TRBD2. The CDR3 DNA reads as TGCGCCAGCAGCCCCGTCGGGGGGATAACGAACACCGGGGAGCTGTTTCTT. Amino acids: CASSPVGGITNTGELFL.